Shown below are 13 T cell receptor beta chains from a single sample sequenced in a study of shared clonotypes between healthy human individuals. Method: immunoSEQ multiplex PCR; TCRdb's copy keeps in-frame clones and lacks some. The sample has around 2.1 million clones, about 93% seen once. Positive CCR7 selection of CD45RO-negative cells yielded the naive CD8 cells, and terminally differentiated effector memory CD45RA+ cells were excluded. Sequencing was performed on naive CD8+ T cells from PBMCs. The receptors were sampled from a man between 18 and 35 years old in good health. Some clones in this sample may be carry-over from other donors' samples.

This CDR3 reads CASSYSILGSGNTIYF. DNA for the CDR3: TGTGCCAGCAGTTACTCGATCTTAGGTTCTGGAAACACCATATATTTT. V usage is TRBV6-5 and J usage is TRBJ1-3; D gene unclear. CDR3 length equals 16 residues. Germline V lookup: CDR1 MNHEY, CDR2 SVGAGI. V lost 0 bases and J lost 1, with 10 bases in between.

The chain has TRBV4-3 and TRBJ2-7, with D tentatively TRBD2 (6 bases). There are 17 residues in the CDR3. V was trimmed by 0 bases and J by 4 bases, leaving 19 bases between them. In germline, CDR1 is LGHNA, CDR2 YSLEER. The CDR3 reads CASSQDRSAGGGYEQYF. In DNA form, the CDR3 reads TGCGCCAGCAGCCAAGATCGATCGGCCGGGGGAGGATACGAGCAGTACTTC.

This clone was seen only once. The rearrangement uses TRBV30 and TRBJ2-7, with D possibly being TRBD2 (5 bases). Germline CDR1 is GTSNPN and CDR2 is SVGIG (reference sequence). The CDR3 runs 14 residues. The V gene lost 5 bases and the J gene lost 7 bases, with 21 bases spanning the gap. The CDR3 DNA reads TGTGCCTGGGGATGGGTAGCCGCGGGTACGGAGCAGTACTTC. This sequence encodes CAWGWVAAGTEQYF.

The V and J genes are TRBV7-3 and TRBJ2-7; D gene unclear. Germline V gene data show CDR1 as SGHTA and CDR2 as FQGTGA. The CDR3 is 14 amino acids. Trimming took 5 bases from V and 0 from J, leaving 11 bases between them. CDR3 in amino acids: CASSPDSSSYEQYF. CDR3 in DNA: TGTGCCAGCAGCCCCGACTCTAGCTCCTACGAGCAGTACTTC.

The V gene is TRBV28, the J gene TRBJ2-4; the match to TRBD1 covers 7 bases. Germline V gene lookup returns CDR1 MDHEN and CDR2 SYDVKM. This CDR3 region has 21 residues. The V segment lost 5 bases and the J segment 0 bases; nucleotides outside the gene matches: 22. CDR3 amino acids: CASSPRQGAIRPLLAKNIQYF. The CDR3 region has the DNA TGTGCCAGCAGTCCGAGACAGGGAGCCATCCGTCCGCTACTAGCCAAAAACATTCAGTACTTC. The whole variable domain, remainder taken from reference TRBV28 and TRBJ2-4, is DVKVTQSSRYLVKRTGEKVFLECVQDMDHENMFWYRQDPGLGLRLIYFSYDVKMKEKGDIPEGYSVSREKKERFSLILESASTNQTSMYLCASSPRQGAIRPLLAKNIQYFGAGTRLSVL.

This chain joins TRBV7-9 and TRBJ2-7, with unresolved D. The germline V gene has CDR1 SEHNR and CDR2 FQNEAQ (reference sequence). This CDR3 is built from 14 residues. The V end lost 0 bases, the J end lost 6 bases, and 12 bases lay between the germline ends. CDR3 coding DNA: TGTGCCAGCAGCTTAGCAGGGAAATGGTCCGAGCAGTACTTC. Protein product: CASSLAGKWSEQYF. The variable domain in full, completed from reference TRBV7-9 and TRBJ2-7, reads DTGVSQNPRHKITKRGQNVTFRCDPISEHNRLYWYRQTLGQGPEFLTYFQNEAQLEKSRLLSDRFSAERPKGSFSTLEIQRTEQGDSAMYLCASSLAGKWSEQYFGPGTRLTVT.

The CDR3 DNA reads TGTGCCAGCAGTTTATGGCCCGAGCAGTACTTC. This encodes CASSLWPEQYF. This sequence joins TRBV28 and TRBJ2-7; D call uncertain. V gave up 0 bases and J gave up 6 bases, with 3 bases separating them. The CDR3 is made up of 11 amino acids. The germline V gene encodes CDR1 MDHEN and CDR2 SYDVKM. The full variable domain, completed using reference TRBV28 and TRBJ2-7, is DVKVTQSSRYLVKRTGEKVFLECVQDMDHENMFWYRQDPGLGLRLIYFSYDVKMKEKGDIPEGYSVSREKKERFSLILESASTNQTSMYLCASSLWPEQYFGPGTRLTVT.

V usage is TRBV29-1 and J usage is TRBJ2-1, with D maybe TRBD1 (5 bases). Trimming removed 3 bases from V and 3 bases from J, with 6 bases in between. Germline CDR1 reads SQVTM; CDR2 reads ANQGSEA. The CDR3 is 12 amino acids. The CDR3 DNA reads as TGCAGCGTTGATCAGGGCTACAATGAGCAGTTCTTC. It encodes CSVDQGYNEQFF.

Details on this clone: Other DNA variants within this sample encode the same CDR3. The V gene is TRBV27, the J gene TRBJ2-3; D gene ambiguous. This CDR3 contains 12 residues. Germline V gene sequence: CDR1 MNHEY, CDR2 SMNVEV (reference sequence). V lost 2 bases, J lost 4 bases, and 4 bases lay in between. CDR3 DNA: TGTGCCAGCAGTTTAGGATCAGATACGCAGTATTTT. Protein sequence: CASSLGSDTQYF.

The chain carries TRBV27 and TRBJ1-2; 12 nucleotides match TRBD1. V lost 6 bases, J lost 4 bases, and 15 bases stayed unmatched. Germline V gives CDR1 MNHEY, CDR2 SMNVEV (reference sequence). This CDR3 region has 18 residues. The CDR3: CASSLSPGQGADSYGYTF. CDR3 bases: TGTGCCAGCAGCCTTTCCCCGGGACAGGGGGCGGATAGCTATGGCTACACCTTC.

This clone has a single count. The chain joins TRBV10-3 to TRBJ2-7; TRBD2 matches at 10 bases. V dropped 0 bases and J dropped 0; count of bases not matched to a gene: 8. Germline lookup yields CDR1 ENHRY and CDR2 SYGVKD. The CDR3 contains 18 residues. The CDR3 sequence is CAISESSSGRTRSYEQYF. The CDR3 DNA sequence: TGTGCCATCAGTGAGTCGAGTAGCGGGAGGACCCGCTCCTACGAGCAGTACTTC.

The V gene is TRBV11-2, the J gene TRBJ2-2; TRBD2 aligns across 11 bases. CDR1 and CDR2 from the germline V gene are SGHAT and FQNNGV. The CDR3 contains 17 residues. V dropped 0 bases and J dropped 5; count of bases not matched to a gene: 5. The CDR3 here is CASSLDSTSGRTGELFF. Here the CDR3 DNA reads TGTGCCAGCAGCTTAGATAGTACTAGCGGGAGAACCGGGGAGCTGTTTTTT.

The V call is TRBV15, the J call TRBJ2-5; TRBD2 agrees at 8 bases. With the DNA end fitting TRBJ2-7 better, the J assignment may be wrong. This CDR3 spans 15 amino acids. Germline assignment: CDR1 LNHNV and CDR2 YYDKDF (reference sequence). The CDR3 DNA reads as TGTGCCACCAGCAGCCTCCGGGGGGGTTTCTACGAGCAGTACTTC. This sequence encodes CATSSLRGGFYEQYF.